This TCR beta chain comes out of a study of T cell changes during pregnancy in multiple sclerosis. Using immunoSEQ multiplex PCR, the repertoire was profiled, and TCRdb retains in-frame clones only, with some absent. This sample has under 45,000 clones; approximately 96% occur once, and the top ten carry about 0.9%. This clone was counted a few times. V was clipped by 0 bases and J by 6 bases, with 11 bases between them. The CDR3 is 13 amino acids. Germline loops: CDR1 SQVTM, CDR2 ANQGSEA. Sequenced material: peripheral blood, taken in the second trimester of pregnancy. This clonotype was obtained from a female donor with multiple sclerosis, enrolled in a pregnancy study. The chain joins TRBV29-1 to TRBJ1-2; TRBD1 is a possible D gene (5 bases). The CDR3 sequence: CSVEDDRLNGYTF. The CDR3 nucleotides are TGCAGCGTTGAAGACGACAGACTTAATGGCTACACCTTC.